This TCR beta chain was captured in a study of identical twins. From the 5' RACE reads, TCRdb called clonotypes with MiXCR, one entry per CDR3 protein. The sample contains about 1.7 million distinct CDR3 sequences, around 33% of which appear only once. Sequencing was done on a sample of cord blood. This TCR derives from a newborn girl in good health.

As DNA, the CDR3 is TGTGCCAGCAGCTTAAGGCCTAGCAATGAGCAGTTCTTC. This codes for CASSLRPSNEQFF. The chain employs TRBV7-2 and TRBJ2-1, with unresolved D. CDR3 length: 13 residues. The germline gives CDR1 SGHTA, CDR2 FQGNSA. The germline V and J ends were trimmed by 2 bases and 6 bases, with 8 bases remaining between them.